This TCR beta chain was observed in a study of shared clonotypes between healthy human individuals. Study overall: Plates per donor: three CD4 naive, three CD4 memory, two CD8 naive, one CD8 memory.

Subsets obtained from CD4+ cells comprised CD45RA+ naive and CD45RA-negative memory cells. Germline V lookup: CDR1 ENHRY, CDR2 SYGVKD. The CDR3 totals 14 residues. Trimming at V came to 1 base and at J to 11 bases, leaving 5 bases not matched to a gene. Assay used: immunoSEQ multiplex PCR; TCRdb lists only in-frame clones, some missing. The repertoire holds 2.5 million or so clones, with 85% to 95% as singletons. This receptor was taken from a man in his late teens or twenties in good health. The rearrangement joins TRBV10-3 to TRBJ1-5; 10 bases match TRBD1. The sequenced material came from naive CD4+ T cells sorted from blood. Subset here: CD45RA+ positively selected. The CDR3: CAISEFGTGATQHF. The DNA of the CDR3 is TGTGCCATCAGTGAGTTTGGGACAGGGGCAACCCAGCATTTT.